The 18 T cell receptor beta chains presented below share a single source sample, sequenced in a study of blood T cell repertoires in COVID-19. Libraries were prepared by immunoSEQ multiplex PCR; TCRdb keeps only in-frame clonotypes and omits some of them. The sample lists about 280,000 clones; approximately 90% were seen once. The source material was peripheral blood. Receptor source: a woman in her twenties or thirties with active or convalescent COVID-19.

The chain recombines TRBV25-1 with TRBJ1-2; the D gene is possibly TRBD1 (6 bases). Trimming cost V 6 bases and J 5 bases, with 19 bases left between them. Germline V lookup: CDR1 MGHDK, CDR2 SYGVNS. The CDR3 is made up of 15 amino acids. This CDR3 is CASRVSFNRVYGYTF. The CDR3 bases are TGTGCCAGCAGAGTAAGTTTTAACAGGGTATATGGCTACACCTTC.

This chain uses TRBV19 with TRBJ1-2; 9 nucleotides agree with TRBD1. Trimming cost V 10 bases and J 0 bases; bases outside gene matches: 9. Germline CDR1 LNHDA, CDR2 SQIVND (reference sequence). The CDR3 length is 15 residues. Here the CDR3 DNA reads TGTGCCACCCGACAGGGGGTTCAACCTAACTATGGCTACACCTTC. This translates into CATRQGVQPNYGYTF. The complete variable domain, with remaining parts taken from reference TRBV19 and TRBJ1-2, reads DGGITQSPKYLFRKEGQNVTLSCEQNLNHDAMYWYRQDPGQGLRLIYYSQIVNDFQKGDIAEGYSVSREKKESFPLTVTSAQKNPTAFYLCATRQGVQPNYGYTFGSGTRLTVV.

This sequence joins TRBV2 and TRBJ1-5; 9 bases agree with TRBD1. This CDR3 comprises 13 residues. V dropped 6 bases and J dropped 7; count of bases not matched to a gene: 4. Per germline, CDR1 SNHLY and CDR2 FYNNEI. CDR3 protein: CASRAGTGQPQHF. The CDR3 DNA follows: TGTGCCAGCAGAGCCGGGACAGGGCAGCCCCAGCATTTT.

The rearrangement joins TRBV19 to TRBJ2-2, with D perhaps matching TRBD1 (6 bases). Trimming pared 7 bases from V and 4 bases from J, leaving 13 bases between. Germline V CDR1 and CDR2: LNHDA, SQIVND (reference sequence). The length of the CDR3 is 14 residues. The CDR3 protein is CASTITGSTGELFF. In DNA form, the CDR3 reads TGTGCCAGTACCATTACAGGGAGCACCGGGGAGCTGTTTTTT. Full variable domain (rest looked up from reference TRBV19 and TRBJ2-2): DGGITQSPKYLFRKEGQNVTLSCEQNLNHDAMYWYRQDPGQGLRLIYYSQIVNDFQKGDIAEGYSVSREKKESFPLTVTSAQKNPTAFYLCASTITGSTGELFFGEGSRLTVL.

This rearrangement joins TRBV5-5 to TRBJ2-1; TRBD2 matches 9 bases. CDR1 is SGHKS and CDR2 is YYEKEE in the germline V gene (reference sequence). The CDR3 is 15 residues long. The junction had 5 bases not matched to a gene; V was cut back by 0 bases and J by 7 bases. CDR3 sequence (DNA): TGTGCCAGCAGCTTGGCTCTAGCGGGGCATAATGAGCAGTTCTTC. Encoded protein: CASSLALAGHNEQFF.

The CDR3: CASSASGTSGTGELFF. CDR3 bases: TGTGCCAGCAGTGCCTCCGGGACTAGCGGGACCGGGGAGCTGTTTTTT. The V call is TRBV28, the J call TRBJ2-2, with 12 bases lining up with TRBD2. Germline lookup yields CDR1 MDHEN and CDR2 SYDVKM. Unmatched junction bases numbered 6, after V lost 5 bases and J lost 5 bases. There are 16 residues in the CDR3.

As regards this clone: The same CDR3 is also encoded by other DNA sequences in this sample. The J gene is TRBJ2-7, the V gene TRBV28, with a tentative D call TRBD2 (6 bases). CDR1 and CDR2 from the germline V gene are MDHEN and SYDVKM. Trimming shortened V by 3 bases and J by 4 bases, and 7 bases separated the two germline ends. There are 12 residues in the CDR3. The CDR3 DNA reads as TGTGCCAGCAGTTTGGCGGGGTACGAGCAGTACTTC. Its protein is CASSLAGYEQYF.

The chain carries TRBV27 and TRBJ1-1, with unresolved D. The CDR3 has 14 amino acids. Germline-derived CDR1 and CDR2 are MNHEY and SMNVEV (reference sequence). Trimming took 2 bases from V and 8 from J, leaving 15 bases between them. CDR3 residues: CASSLRSRAGEAFF. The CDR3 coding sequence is TGTGCCAGCAGTTTAAGGAGTAGGGCGGGGGAAGCTTTCTTT.

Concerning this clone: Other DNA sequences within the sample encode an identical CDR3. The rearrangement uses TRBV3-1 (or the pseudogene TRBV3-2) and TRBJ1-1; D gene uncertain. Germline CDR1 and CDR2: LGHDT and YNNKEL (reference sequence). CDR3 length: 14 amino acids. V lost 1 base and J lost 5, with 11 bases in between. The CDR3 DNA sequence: TGTGCCAGCAGCCAAGTGGGCGGGAATACTGAAGCTTTCTTT. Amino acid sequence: CASSQVGGNTEAFF.

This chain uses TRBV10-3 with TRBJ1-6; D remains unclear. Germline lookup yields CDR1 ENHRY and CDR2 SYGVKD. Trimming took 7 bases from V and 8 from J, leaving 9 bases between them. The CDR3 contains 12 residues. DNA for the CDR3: TGTGCCATCAATTCGGAGGATTCACCCCTCCACTTT. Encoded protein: CAINSEDSPLHF.

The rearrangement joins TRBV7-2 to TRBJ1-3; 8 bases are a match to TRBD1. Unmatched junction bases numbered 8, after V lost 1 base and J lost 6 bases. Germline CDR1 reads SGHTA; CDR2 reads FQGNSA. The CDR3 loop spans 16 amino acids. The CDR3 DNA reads TGTGCCAGCAGCTTAGATGCAGGGGGCGTTCCAAACACCATATATTTT. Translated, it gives CASSLDAGGVPNTIYF.

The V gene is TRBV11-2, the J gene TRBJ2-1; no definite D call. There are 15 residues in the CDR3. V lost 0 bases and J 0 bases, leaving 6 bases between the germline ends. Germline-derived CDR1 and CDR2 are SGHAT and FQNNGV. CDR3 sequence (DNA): TGTGCCAGCAGCTTAGATGTCAGCTCCTACAATGAGCAGTTCTTC. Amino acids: CASSLDVSSYNEQFF.

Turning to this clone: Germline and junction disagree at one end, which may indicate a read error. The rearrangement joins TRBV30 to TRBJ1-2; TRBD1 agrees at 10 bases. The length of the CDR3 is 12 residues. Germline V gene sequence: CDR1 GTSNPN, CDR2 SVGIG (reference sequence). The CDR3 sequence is CAWSVPRGQGSF. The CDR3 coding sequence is TGTGCCTGGAGTGTACCGCGGGGACAGGGGTCTTTC.

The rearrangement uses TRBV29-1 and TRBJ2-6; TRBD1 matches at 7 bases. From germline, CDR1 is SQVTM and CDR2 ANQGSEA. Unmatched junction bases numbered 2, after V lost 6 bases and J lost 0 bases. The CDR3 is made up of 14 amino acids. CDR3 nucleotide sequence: TGCAGCGTCTACAGGGGCTCTGGGGCCAACGTCCTGACTTTC. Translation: CSVYRGSGANVLTF.

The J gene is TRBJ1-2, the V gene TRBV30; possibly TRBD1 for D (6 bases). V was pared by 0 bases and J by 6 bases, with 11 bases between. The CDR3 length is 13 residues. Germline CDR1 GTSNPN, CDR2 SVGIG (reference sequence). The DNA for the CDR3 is TGTGCCTGGAGTGTCCGGGGGGGCAATGGCTACACCTTC. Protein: CAWSVRGGNGYTF.

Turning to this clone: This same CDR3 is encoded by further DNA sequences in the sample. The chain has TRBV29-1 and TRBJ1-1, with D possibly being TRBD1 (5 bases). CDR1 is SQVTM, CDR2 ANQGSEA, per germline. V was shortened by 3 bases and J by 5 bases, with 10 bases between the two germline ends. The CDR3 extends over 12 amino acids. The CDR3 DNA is TGCAGCGTTGATCCGGGGGGTACTGAAGCTTTCTTT. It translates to CSVDPGGTEAFF.

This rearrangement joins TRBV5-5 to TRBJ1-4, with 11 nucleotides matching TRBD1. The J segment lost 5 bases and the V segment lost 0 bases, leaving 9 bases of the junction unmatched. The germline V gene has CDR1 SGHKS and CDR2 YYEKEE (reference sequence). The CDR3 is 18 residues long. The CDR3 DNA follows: TGTGCCAGCAGCTTGGCTGTCGGACAGGGGGCCCTAAATGAAAAACTGTTTTTT. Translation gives CASSLAVGQGALNEKLFF.

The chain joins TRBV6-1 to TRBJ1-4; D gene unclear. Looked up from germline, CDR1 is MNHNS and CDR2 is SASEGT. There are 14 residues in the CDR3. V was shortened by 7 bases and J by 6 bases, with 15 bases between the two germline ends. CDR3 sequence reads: CASTSSSGHEKLFF. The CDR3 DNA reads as TGTGCCAGCACCTCGTCTAGCGGACATGAAAAACTGTTTTTT.